The next 27 T cell receptor beta chains were all read from a single sample in a study of blood T cell repertoires in COVID-19. Assay used: immunoSEQ multiplex PCR; TCRdb lists only in-frame clones, some missing. The table shows about 80,000 clones, with 80% occurring only once. The sample consisted of peripheral blood. These receptors were collected from a woman between 40 and 55 years old with active or convalescent COVID-19.

This chain joins TRBV7-2 and TRBJ2-2, with D possibly matching TRBD2 (5 bases). The CDR3 runs to 15 residues. Trimming cost V 2 bases and J 1 base, with 8 bases left between them. Germline CDR1 and CDR2: SGHTA and FQGNSA. This CDR3 reads CASSLFGENTGELFF. Here the CDR3 DNA reads TGTGCCAGCAGCTTATTCGGGGAGAACACCGGGGAGCTGTTTTTT.

The genes are TRBV11-2 and TRBJ1-3; weak D call: TRBD1 (5 bases). Germline-derived CDR1 and CDR2 are SGHAT and FQNNGV. V was cut by 5 bases and J by 3 bases, with 11 bases left in between. The CDR3 spans 14 residues. CDR3 in amino acids: CASSRGYNGNTIYF. CDR3 nucleotides: TGTGCCAGCAGCAGGGGATATAATGGAAACACCATATATTTT.

The chain couples TRBV11-3 to TRBJ1-2; D ambiguous. V shed 6 bases and J shed 4 bases, with 12 bases lying between them. The CDR3 consists of 13 residues. CDR1 SGHNT and CDR2 YENEEA come from the germline V gene. Here the CDR3 DNA reads TGTGCCAGCAGTACGGTACGGGGCTATGGCTACACCTTC. It encodes CASSTVRGYGYTF. Using reference TRBV11-3 and TRBJ1-2 for the parts outside the CDR3, the full variable domain is EAGVVQSPRYKIIEKKQPVAFWCNPISGHNTLYWYLQNLGQGPELLIRYENEEAVDDSQLPKDRFSAERLKGVDSTLKIQPAELGDSAVYLCASSTVRGYGYTFGSGTRLTVV.

This clone was picked up a small number of times. The genes are TRBV21-1 and TRBJ1-5; the table gives TRBD1 as D, unverified against the DNA. TRBV21-1 is a listed pseudogene. This CDR3 is 17 amino acids long. CDR3 sequence reads: CASSKDRGSGEGQPQHF. In DNA, the CDR3 is TGTGCCAGCAGCAAAGATAGGGGTTCAGGGGAAGGTCAGCCCCAGCATTTT.

The CDR3: CASSQDRASGGVDTQYF. CDR3 nucleotide sequence: TGCGCCAGCAGCCAAGATAGGGCTAGCGGGGGCGTGGATACGCAGTATTTT. This rearrangement joins TRBV4-1 to TRBJ2-3; 10 bases are shared with TRBD2. J was trimmed by 6 bases and V by 0 bases; bases with no gene match: 9. The CDR3 has 17 residues. Looked up from germline, CDR1 is MGHRA and CDR2 is YSYEKL.

The genes are TRBV6-5 and TRBJ2-2; 7 positions match TRBD1. V lost 5 bases and J lost 5; bases outside the gene matches: 5. CDR3 length: 14 amino acids. CDR1 is MNHEY, CDR2 SVGAGI, per germline. CDR3: CASSKGQFTGELFF. The CDR3 DNA reads TGTGCCAGCAGTAAGGGACAGTTTACCGGGGAGCTGTTTTTT.

This rearrangement joins TRBV10-3 to TRBJ2-1, with a tentative D call TRBD1 (7 bases). The CDR3 length is 14 residues. Deletions cut 3 bases from V and 8 bases from J, with 14 bases between. Germline CDR1 reads ENHRY; CDR2 reads SYGVKD. CDR3 protein: CAISEAGGKDEQFF. CDR3 bases: TGTGCCATCAGTGAAGCAGGGGGGAAAGATGAGCAGTTCTTC.

V is TRBV5-1 and J is TRBJ2-1, with 11 bases aligning to TRBD1. J was trimmed by 6 bases and V by 3 bases; bases with no gene match: 2. The CDR3 has 14 residues. The germline V gene encodes CDR1 SGHRS and CDR2 YFSETQ. Here the CDR3 DNA reads TGCGCCAGCAGCTACGGGACAGGGGGCAATGAGCAGTTCTTC. Amino acid sequence: CASSYGTGGNEQFF.

The chain joins TRBV6-6 to TRBJ1-6; no clear D. CDR1 is MNHNY, CDR2 SVGAGI, per germline (reference sequence). V gave up 0 bases and J gave up 9 bases, with 9 bases separating them. This CDR3 contains 14 residues. The DNA of the CDR3 is TGTGCCAGCAGTTACTCGGAGGACCTTTCACCCCTCCACTTT. Amino acids: CASSYSEDLSPLHF.

The genes are TRBV18 and TRBJ1-1, with D possibly TRBD1 on 6 matching bases. V lost 0 bases to trimming and J lost 0 bases, with 14 bases between them. This CDR3 is 17 amino acids long. The germline gives CDR1 KGHSH, CDR2 LQKENI. The chain's CDR3 is CASSPPWWYRVNTEAFF. The CDR3 DNA reads as TGTGCCAGCTCACCACCGTGGTGGTACAGGGTGAACACTGAAGCTTTCTTT.

This rearrangement joins TRBV28 to TRBJ2-7; TRBD1 matches at 10 bases. CDR1 is MDHEN and CDR2 is SYDVKM in the germline V gene. The CDR3 length is 17 residues. The V and J ends lost 1 base and 4 bases, in that order; junction bases with no gene match: 10. CDR3 in amino acids: CASSLSLGRDRGYEQYF. The CDR3 DNA reads TGTGCCAGCAGTTTATCTCTGGGGAGGGACAGGGGTTACGAGCAGTACTTC. Full variable domain (outside the CDR3, taken from reference TRBV28 and TRBJ2-7): DVKVTQSSRYLVKRTGEKVFLECVQDMDHENMFWYRQDPGLGLRLIYFSYDVKMKEKGDIPEGYSVSREKKERFSLILESASTNQTSMYLCASSLSLGRDRGYEQYFGPGTRLTVT.

The chain couples TRBV2 to TRBJ2-1; 10 bases align to TRBD2. V lost 3 bases, J lost 4 bases, and 9 bases stayed unmatched. Per the germline V gene, CDR1 is SNHLY and CDR2 is FYNNEI. This CDR3 has 17 residues. The CDR3 bases are TGTGCCAGCAGTGACCCTACAGCGGGAGGGCCGTACAATGAGCAGTTCTTC. It codes for CASSDPTAGGPYNEQFF.

The V call is TRBV28, the J call TRBJ1-4; 7 nucleotides line up with TRBD1. The CDR3 runs to 18 residues. Germline V gene lookup returns CDR1 MDHEN and CDR2 SYDVKM. The ends lost 2 bases at V and 9 bases at J; junction bases unmatched: 18. CDR3 loop: CASSLDGAGGSPRKKLFF. The CDR3 region has the DNA TGTGCCAGCAGTTTAGACGGGGCAGGGGGTTCTCCTCGGAAAAAACTGTTTTTT.

J is TRBJ1-2 and V is TRBV19, with 11 bases fitting TRBD1. After removal of 8 bases from V and 1 base from J, the junction contained 12 bases not matched to a gene. Germline-derived CDR1 and CDR2 are LNHDA and SQIVND (reference sequence). CDR3 length: 17 residues. The CDR3 nucleotides are TGTGCCAGTCACCCTTGGGACAGGGGGTCAGATAACTATGGCTACACCTTC. It encodes CASHPWDRGSDNYGYTF.

This clone was counted a single time. The chain joins TRBV29-1 to TRBJ1-4; possible D gene TRBD1, 5 bases. Germline V CDR1 and CDR2: SQVTM, ANQGSEA. V lost 3 bases and J lost 2, with 10 bases in between. The CDR3 runs to 14 residues. This CDR3 is CSVDSPGTNEKLFF. CDR3 coding DNA: TGCAGCGTTGATTCGCCAGGGACTAATGAAAAACTGTTTTTT. The full variable domain, in which reference TRBV29-1 and TRBJ1-4 provide the parts outside the CDR3, is SAVISQKPSRDICQRGTSLTIQCQVDSQVTMMFWYRQQPGQSLTLIATANQGSEATYESGFVIDKFPISRPNLTFSTLTVSNMSPEDSSIYLCSVDSPGTNEKLFFGSGTQLSVL.

This chain joins TRBV11-2 and TRBJ1-6, with 8 bases fitting TRBD1. This CDR3 contains 16 residues. V shed 0 bases and J 9 bases; nucleotides not matched to a gene: 7. Germline-derived CDR1 and CDR2 are SGHAT and FQNNGV. The CDR3: CASSLESGTGPSPLHF. For the CDR3, the DNA is TGTGCCAGCAGCTTAGAGTCCGGGACAGGCCCTTCACCCCTCCACTTT.

V gene TRBV5-6 combines with J gene TRBJ2-7; D may be TRBD2 (5 bases). V lost 1 base, J lost 5 bases, and 10 bases lay in between. The CDR3 is made up of 13 amino acids. CDR1 SGHDT and CDR2 YYEEEE come from the germline V gene. CDR3 protein: CASSLFEGDEQYF. The CDR3 nucleotides are TGTGCCAGCAGCTTGTTCGAGGGTGACGAGCAGTACTTC.

V is TRBV2 and J is TRBJ1-1; 7 positions match TRBD1. Germline assignment: CDR1 SNHLY and CDR2 FYNNEI. V shed 6 bases and J 4 bases; nucleotides not matched to a gene: 8. The CDR3 loop spans 14 amino acids. The CDR3 here is CASRHRGYGTEAFF. CDR3 nucleotide sequence: TGTGCCAGCAGACACAGGGGTTATGGCACTGAAGCTTTCTTT.

CDR3 DNA sequence: TGTGCCACCAGTGATTTAGAACTGCGCCCATACGAGCAGTACTTC. Residues: CATSDLELRPYEQYF. The rearrangement uses TRBV24-1 and TRBJ2-7; no clear D gene. Germline assignment: CDR1 KGHDR and CDR2 SFDVKD. V lost 1 base, J lost 4 bases, and 13 bases lay in between. CDR3 size: 15 residues.

As concerns this clone: Within the sample, other DNA sequences also encode this same CDR3. This chain joins TRBV7-9 and TRBJ1-5, with TRBD1 matching 8 bases. The germline gives CDR1 SEHNR, CDR2 FQNEAQ (reference sequence). The ends lost 1 base at V and 6 bases at J; junction bases unmatched: 5. This CDR3 is 15 amino acids long. The CDR3 DNA reads as TGTGCCAGCAGCTTAGGAGGACAGGGCAGTCAGCCCCAGCATTTT. This sequence encodes CASSLGGQGSQPQHF. The full variable domain, with the rest looked up from reference TRBV7-9 and TRBJ1-5, is DTGVSQNPRHKITKRGQNVTFRCDPISEHNRLYWYRQTLGQGPEFLTYFQNEAQLEKSRLLSDRFSAERPKGSFSTLEIQRTEQGDSAMYLCASSLGGQGSQPQHFGDGTRLSIL.

V is TRBV28 and J is TRBJ2-5; D possibly corresponds to TRBD2 (6 bases). The germline gives CDR1 MDHEN, CDR2 SYDVKM. This CDR3 is built from 17 residues. Trimming removed 1 base at V and 6 bases at J, with 21 bases between. CDR3: CASSLSSWFGGGQTQYF. The CDR3 DNA sequence: TGTGCCAGCAGTTTATCTTCTTGGTTCGGGGGAGGACAGACCCAGTACTTC.

This sequence joins TRBV12-5 and TRBJ2-3; 7 bases map to TRBD1. CDR1 LGHNT and CDR2 FRNRAP come from the germline V gene. The V segment lost 5 bases and the J segment 2 bases; nucleotides outside the gene matches: 7. The CDR3 has 15 amino acids. The CDR3 protein is CASGTGTAFTDTQYF. CDR3 DNA sequence: TGTGCTAGTGGTACCGGGACAGCCTTCACAGATACGCAGTATTTT.

The chain joins TRBV9 to TRBJ2-7; D may be TRBD1 (5 bases). Germline V gene data show CDR1 as SGDLS and CDR2 as YYNGEE. Trimming removed 0 bases from V and 3 bases from J, with 16 bases in between. The CDR3 length is 16 residues. This CDR3 is CASSVVGQGNIYEQYF. CDR3 bases: TGTGCCAGCAGCGTAGTTGGGCAGGGAAACATCTACGAGCAGTACTTC.

The genes are TRBV9 and TRBJ2-2; D call uncertain. The germline V and J ends were trimmed by 1 base and 6 bases, with 10 bases remaining between them. This CDR3 region has 14 residues. Looked up from germline, CDR1 is SGDLS and CDR2 is YYNGEE. The CDR3 sequence is CASSVSAIPGELFF. In DNA form, the CDR3 reads TGTGCCAGCAGCGTATCAGCGATTCCCGGGGAGCTGTTTTTT.

The chain couples TRBV6-1 to TRBJ1-5, with D possibly TRBD1 on 5 matching bases. Germline CDR1 is MNHNS and CDR2 is SASEGT. V shed 0 bases and J shed 7 bases, with 7 bases lying between them. The CDR3 runs 13 residues. CDR3 sequence (DNA): TGTGCCAGCAGTGAAGCGCGGGGCCAGCCCCAGCATTTT. Translated, it gives CASSEARGQPQHF.

This clone has just a few counts. V gene TRBV19 combines with J gene TRBJ1-1; possibly TRBD1 for D (6 bases). Trimming removed 3 bases at V and 3 bases at J, with 17 bases between. Germline V gene data show CDR1 as LNHDA and CDR2 as SQIVND (reference sequence). CDR3 size: 16 residues. The CDR3 DNA reads TGTGCCAGTAGTATTGGTGGCGGCAGGGGTCACACTGAAGCTTTCTTT. Encoded protein: CASSIGGGRGHTEAFF.

V gene TRBV15 combines with J gene TRBJ1-2; 8 bases fit TRBD1. V lost 0 bases and J lost 8; bases outside the gene matches: 11. Germline CDR1 and CDR2: LNHNV and YYDKDF (reference sequence). CDR3 size: 16 residues. The CDR3 nucleotides are TGTGCCACCAGCAGAGATGGTTCGGACAGGGTTCGGGGCTACACCTTC. Amino acids: CATSRDGSDRVRGYTF.